This T cell receptor beta chain was sequenced in a study of blood T cell repertoires in COVID-19. As for the study in general: Acute and convalescent COVID-19 samples came from the United States, Italy and Spain. T cells, B-cell-depleted T cells, or PBMCs provided the cDNA or gDNA that served as material.

Trimming shortened V by 0 bases and J by 4 bases, and 11 bases separated the two germline ends. The germline gives CDR1 LNHNV, CDR2 YYDKDF (reference sequence). This CDR3 is 15 amino acids long. During active infection, Seattle patients enrolled and were then monitored through disease. Measured with immunoSEQ multiplex PCR; TCRdb has only the in-frame clones, and not every one. The table lists fewer than 100,000 clones, around 85% of them singletons. Sequencing used peripheral blood. The source is a man between 45 and 60 years old with COVID-19, enrolled during active disease. This chain uses TRBV15 with TRBJ2-3; the D is unclear. The CDR3 region has the DNA TGTGCCACCAGCAGAGAGGTAGTACGATCAGATACGCAGTATTTT. As protein: CATSREVVRSDTQYF. The variable domain in full, with the rest retrieved from reference TRBV15 and TRBJ2-3, is DAMVIQNPRYQVTQFGKPVTLSCSQTLNHNVMYWYQQKSSQAPKLLFHYYDKDFNNEADTPDNFQSRRPNTSFCFLDIRSPGLGDTAMYLCATSREVVRSDTQYFGPGTRLTVL.